This T cell receptor beta chain came from a study of T cell repertoires in cytomegalovirus infection (dated by TCRdb to about 2019). Regarding the research as a whole: Peptide stimulations targeted recently identified HLA-C-restricted CMV epitopes, whose presentation resists viral immunomodulation, together with well-studied HLA-B-restricted epitopes. The HLA type of each donor mattered for the analysis, because public TCR beta signatures pointed to carriage of CMV infection along with the matching HLA type. The paper's findings and limits, for the study overall: The ex vivo response was dominated by HLA-C-restricted CMV-specific TCR beta clonotypes, which also provided the single most frequent clonotype in two of eight donors. Carriers of CMV infection plus the relevant HLA type were discriminated by the cumulative frequency of public TCR beta family members in the study cohort and in an independent 352-donor cohort.

Reading the label with the study, this specimen's treatment or condition is: in vitro stimulation with specific CMV peptide epitopes to enrich CMV-specific T cells. The CDR3 goes from the cysteine to the phenylalanine over 13 residues. Only CDR3 DNA remains: 39 bases, in frame from the first base. A distance of 8 bases separates the germline ends of V and J, which lose 2 bases and 4 bases respectively. The germline V gene encodes CDR1 ENHRY and CDR2 SYGVKD. This clonotype came up a few times. Its cognate antigen has yet to be identified. No clone much larger than this one lies a single base away; base qualities are absent. Sequencing was performed on an Illumina HiSeq 1500. TCRdb took the public reads, trimmed them with fastp at Q25, ran MiXCR for clone calling and kept in-frame beta chains. Rows matching on CDR3 protein sequence are summarized as one entry with the most common DNA and genes. The sample profile shows under 450,000 distinct CDR3 sequences; roughly 34% of them were found once. In total, the top ten clones hold about 14% of the sample.

The origin of this receptor is a human donor in good health (CMV status not recorded). Some clones in this sample may be carry-over from other donors' samples. This sample comprised cultured PBMCs, obtained from culture after CMV antigen stimulation. The rearrangement joined TRBV10-3 to TRBJ1-2, with no confidently assigned D gene. The encoded CDR3 is CAISELEGYGYTF. The nucleotide sequence is given as TGTGCCATCAGTGAGCTGGAGGGCTATGGCTACACCTTC.